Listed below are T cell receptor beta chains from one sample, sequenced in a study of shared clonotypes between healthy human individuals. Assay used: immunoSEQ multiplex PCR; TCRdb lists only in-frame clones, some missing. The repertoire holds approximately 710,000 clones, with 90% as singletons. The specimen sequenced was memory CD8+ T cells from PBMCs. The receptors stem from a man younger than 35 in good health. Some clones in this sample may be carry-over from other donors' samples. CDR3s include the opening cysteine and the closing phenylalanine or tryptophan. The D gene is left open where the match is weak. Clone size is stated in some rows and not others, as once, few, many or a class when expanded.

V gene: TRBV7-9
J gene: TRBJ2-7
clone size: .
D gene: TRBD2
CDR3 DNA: TGTGCCAGCAGCTTACCGGGACTAGCAACCCACGAGCAGTACTTC
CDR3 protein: CASSLPGLATHEQYF

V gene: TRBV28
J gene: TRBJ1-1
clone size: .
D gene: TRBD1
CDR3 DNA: TGTGCCAGCAGGCCCGACAGGGCCACTGAAGCTTTCTTT
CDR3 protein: CASRPDRATEAFF

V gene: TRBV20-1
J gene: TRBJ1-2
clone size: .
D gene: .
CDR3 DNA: TGCAGTGCTAGAGTCGGACCCATTTATACCTTC
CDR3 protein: CSARVGPIYTF

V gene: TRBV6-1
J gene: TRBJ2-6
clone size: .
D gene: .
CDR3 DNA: TGTGCCAGCACCTCAGGGTTCTCTGGGGCCAACGTCCTGACTTTC
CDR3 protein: CASTSGFSGANVLTF

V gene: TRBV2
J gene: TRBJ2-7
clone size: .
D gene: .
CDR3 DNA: TGTGCCAGCAAGTACCTAGATACCTACGAGCAGTACTTC
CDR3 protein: CASKYLDTYEQYF

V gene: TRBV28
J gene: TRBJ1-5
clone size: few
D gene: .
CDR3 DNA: TGTGCCAGCAGTGAGAGTCGGGCTCAGCATTTT
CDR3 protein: CASSESRAQHF

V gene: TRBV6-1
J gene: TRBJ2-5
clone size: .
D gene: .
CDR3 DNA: TGTGCCAGCAGCCGTTCGGACAGAACTTCGGAGACCCAGTACTTC
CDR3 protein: CASSRSDRTSETQYF

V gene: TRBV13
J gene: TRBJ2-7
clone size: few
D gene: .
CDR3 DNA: TGTGCCAGCAGTTCGAATTTAGACGACGAGCAGTACTTC
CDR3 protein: CASSSNLDDEQYF

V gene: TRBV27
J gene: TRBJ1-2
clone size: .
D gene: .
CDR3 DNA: TGTGCCAGCAGTTTAACAGGGTTAGAGGGCTACACCTTC
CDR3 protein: CASSLTGLEGYTF

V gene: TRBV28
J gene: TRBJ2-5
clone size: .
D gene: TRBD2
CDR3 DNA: TGTGCCAGCAGTACGTGGGCGGGAGAGAGGGAGACCCAGTACTTC
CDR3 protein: CASSTWAGERETQYF

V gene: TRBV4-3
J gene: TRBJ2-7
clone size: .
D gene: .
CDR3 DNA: TGCGCCAGCAGCCAAGTGGGGGCTCACTACGAGCAGTACTTC
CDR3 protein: CASSQVGAHYEQYF

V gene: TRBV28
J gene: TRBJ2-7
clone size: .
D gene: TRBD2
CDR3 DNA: TGTGCCAGCAGTTTTTATAGCGGGGTTTCCTACGAGCAGTACTTC
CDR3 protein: CASSFYSGVSYEQYF

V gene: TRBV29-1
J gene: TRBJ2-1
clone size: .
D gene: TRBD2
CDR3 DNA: TGCAGCGTCGATCGTTTCGTGACGACCGAGAGGACTAGCGAGTACAATGAGCAGTTCTTC
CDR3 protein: CSVDRFVTTERTSEYNEQFF

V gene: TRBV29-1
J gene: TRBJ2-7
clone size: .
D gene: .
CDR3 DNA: TGCAGCGTTGATCGGGGGGCCGATTCCTCCTACGAGCAGTACTTC
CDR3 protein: CSVDRGADSSYEQYF

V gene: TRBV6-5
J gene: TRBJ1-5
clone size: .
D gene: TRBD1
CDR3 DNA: TGTGCCAGCAGGCTAGGGGGCGGTTGGGATCAGCCCCAGCATTTT
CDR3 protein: CASRLGGGWDQPQHF

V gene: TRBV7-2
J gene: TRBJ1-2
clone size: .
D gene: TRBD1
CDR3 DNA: TGTGCCAGCACCCTGACAGGGATCCTAGGGGGCTACACCTTC
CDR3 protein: CASTLTGILGGYTF

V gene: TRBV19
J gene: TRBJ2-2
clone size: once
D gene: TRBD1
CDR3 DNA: TGTGCCAGTAGCCGACAGGGGCGGCCCGGGGAGCTGTTTTTT
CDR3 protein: CASSRQGRPGELFF

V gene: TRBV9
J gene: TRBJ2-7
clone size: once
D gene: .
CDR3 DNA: TGTGCCAGCAGCGACCATGGGGGACCGCCCTACGAGCAGTACTTC
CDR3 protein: CASSDHGGPPYEQYF

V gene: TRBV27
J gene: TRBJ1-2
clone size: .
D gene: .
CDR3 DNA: TGTGCCAGCTACGGGGGTCTCTATGGCTACACCTTC
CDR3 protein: CASYGGLYGYTF

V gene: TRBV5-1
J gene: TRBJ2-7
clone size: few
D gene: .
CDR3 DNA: TGCGCCAGCAGCTTGGGTTACGAGCAGTACTTC
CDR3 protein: CASSLGYEQYF

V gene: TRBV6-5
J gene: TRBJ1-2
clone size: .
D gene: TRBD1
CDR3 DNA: TGTGCCAGCAGACGGACAGGAGCTAACTATGGCTACACCTTC
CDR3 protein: CASRRTGANYGYTF

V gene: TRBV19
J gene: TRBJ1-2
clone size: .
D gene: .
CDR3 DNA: TGTGCCAGTCGTAGTCGGGGATATGGCTACACCTTC
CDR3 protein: CASRSRGYGYTF

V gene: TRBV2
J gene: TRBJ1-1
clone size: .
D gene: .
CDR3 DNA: TGTGCCAGCAGTTCAACAGGGTACGGGAACACTGAAGCTTTCTTT
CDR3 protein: CASSSTGYGNTEAFF

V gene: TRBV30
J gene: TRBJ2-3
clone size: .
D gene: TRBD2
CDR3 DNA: TGTGCCTGGACTAGCGGGGAAATGCCAATTACGCAGTATTTT
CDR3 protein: CAWTSGEMPITQYF

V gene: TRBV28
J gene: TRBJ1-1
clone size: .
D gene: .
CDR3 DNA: TGTGCCAGCAGTATGGACAGGAACACTGAAGCTTTCTTT
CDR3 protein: CASSMDRNTEAFF

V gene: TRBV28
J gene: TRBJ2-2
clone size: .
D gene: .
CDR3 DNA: TGTGCCAGTAACCTGGGGACGGCGAACACCGGGGAGCTGTTTTTT
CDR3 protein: CASNLGTANTGELFF

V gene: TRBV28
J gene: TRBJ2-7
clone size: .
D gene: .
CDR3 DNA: TGTGCCAGCAGCATCCTGGGTAGCTCCTACGAGCAGTACTTC
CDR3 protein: CASSILGSSYEQYF

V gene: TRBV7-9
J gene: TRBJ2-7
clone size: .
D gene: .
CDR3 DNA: TGTGCCAGCAGCGGGCCGATCTACGAGCAGTACTTC
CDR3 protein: CASSGPIYEQYF

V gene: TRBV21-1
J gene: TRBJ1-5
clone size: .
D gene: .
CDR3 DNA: TGTGCCAGCAGCCTAAGGGACAGGGGGGTTGAGAATCAGCCCCAGCATTTT
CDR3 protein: CASSLRDRGVENQPQHF

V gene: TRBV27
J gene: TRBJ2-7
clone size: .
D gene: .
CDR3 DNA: TGTGCCAGCAGTCCCTGGAAGGGAGTGAGCTCCGAGCAGTACTTC
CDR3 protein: CASSPWKGVSSEQYF

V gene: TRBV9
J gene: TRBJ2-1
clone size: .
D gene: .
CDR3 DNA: TGTGCCAGCAGCCCTCAGGGCAATGAGCAGTTCTTC
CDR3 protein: CASSPQGNEQFF

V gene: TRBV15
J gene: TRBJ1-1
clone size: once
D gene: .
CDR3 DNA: TGTGCCACCCGCGGGGAATTGTTAAACACTGAAGCTTTCTTT
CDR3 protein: CATRGELLNTEAFF

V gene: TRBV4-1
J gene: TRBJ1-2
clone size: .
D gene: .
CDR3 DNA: TGCGCCAGCGCCCCCCCGTTTTTGGCTAACTATGGCTACACCTTC
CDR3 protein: CASAPPFLANYGYTF

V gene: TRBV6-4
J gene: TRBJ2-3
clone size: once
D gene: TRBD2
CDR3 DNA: TGTGCCAGCAGTGACGGGACTAGCTATGATACGCAGTATTTT
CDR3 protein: CASSDGTSYDTQYF

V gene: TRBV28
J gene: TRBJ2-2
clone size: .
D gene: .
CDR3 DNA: TGTGCCAGCAGACCACTCGGGACAGGGACTAGCGGGGAGCTGTTTTTT
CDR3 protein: CASRPLGTGTSGELFF

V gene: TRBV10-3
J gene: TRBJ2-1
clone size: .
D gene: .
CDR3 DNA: TGTGCCATCAGTGCCGACAGGGAGGCGGCAGGTGAGCAGTTCTTC
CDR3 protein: CAISADREAAGEQFF

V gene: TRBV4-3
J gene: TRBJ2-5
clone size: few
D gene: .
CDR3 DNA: TGCGCCAGCAGCCAAGACTGGCTTGATTGGGGTCGGGCCCAGTACTTC
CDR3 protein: CASSQDWLDWGRAQYF

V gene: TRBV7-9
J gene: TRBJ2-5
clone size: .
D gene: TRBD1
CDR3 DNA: TGTGCCAGCAGACCCTCGGACAGGGGGCTGCAAGAGACCCAGTACTTC
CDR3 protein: CASRPSDRGLQETQYF

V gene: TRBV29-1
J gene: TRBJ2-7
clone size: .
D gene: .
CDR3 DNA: TGCAGCGTTGCGGGCCCCGCGGGACGCATTTTCTACGAGCAGTACTTC
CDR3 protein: CSVAGPAGRIFYEQYF

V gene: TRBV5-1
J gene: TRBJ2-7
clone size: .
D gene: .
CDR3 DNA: TGCGCCAGCAGCTTGTGGTTGATAGGAGGAGCTCAATCCTACGAGCAGTACTTC
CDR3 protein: CASSLWLIGGAQSYEQYF

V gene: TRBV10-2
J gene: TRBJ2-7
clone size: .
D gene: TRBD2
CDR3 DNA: TGCGCCAGCAGTGTTGCGCGGGAGGACTACGAGCAGTACTTC
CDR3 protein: CASSVAREDYEQYF

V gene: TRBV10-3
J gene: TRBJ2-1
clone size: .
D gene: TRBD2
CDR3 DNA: TGTGCCATCAGTGGGTCTAGCGGAGCCTACAATGAGCAGTTCTTC
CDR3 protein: CAISGSSGAYNEQFF

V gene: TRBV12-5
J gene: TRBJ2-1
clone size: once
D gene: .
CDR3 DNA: TGTGCTAGTGCCGGGACCGACGGCACTGCGCAGTTCTTC
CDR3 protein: CASAGTDGTAQFF

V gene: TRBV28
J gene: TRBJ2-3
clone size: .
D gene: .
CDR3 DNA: TGTGCCAGCAGTTTTGTGGGGGCGGGGGAAACAGATACGCAGTATTTT
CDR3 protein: CASSFVGAGETDTQYF

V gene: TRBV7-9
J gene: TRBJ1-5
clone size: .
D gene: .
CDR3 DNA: TGTGCCAGCAGCTTAGAGGGCCAGCCCCAGCATTTT
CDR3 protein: CASSLEGQPQHF

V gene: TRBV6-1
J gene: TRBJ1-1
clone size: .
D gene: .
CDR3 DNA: TGTGCCAGCAGTGAGTTGTCGGATCCATTCATGAACACTGAAGCTTTCTTT
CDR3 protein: CASSELSDPFMNTEAFF

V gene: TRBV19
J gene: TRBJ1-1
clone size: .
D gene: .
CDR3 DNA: TGTGCCAGTAGCGAGGCGCTCGGGAACACTGAAGCTTTCTTT
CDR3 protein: CASSEALGNTEAFF

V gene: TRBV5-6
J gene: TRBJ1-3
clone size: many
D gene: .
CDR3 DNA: TGTGCCAGCAGCTTGGACGAGGACTACTCTGGAAACACCATATATTTT
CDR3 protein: CASSLDEDYSGNTIYF

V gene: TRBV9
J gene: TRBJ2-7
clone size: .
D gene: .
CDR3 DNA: TGTGCCAGCAGCCCACCGGGGCAGTTTGCCGAGCAGTACTTC
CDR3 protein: CASSPPGQFAEQYF

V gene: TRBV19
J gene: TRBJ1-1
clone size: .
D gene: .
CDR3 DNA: TGTGCCAGTAGTTTAACAGGGATGAACACTGAAGCTTTCTTT
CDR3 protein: CASSLTGMNTEAFF

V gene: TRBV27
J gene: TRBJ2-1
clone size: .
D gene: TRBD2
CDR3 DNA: TGTGCCAGCAGTACAGCGGGAGTTGGGTACAATGAGCAGTTCTTC
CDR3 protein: CASSTAGVGYNEQFF

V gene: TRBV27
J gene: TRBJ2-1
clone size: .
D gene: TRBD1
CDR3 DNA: TGTGCCAGCAGGCCGGGACAGAACAATGAGCAGTTCTTC
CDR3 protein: CASRPGQNNEQFF

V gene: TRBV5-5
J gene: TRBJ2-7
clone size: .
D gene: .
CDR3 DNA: TGTGCCAGCAGCCCCCGGACAGACCCCTACGAGCAGTACTTC
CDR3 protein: CASSPRTDPYEQYF

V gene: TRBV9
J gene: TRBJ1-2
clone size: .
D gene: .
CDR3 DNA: TGTGCCAGCAGCGAGAGCCCCTCCGCGCAGGTCCGATCCTATGGCTACACCTTC
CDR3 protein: CASSESPSAQVRSYGYTF